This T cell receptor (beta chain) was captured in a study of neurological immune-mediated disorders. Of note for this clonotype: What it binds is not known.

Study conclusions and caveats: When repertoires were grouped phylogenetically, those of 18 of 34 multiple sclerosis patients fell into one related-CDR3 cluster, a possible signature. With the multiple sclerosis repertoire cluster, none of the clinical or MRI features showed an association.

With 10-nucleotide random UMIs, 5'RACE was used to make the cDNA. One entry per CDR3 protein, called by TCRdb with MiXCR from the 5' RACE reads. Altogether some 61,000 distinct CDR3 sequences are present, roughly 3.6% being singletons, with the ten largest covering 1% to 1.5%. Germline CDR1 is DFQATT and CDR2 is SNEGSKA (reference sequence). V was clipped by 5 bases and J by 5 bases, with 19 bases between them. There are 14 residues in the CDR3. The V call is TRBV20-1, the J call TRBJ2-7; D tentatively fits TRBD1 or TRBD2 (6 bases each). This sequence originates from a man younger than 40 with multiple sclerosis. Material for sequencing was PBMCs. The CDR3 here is CSAARGGNIHEQYF. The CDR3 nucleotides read TGCAGTGCTGCTCGAGGGGGGAACATCCACGAGCAGTACTTC.